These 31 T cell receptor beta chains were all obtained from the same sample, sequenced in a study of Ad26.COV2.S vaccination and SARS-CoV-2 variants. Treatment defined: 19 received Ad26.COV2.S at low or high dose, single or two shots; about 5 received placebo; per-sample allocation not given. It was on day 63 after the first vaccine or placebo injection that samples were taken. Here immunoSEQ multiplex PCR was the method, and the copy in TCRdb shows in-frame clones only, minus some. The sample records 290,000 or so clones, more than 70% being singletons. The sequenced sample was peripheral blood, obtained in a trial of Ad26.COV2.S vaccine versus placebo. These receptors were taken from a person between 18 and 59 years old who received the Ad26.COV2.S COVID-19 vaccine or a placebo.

CDR3 amino acids: CASSFTGGNTEAFF. In nucleotides, the CDR3 is TGTGCCAGCAGCTTTACAGGGGGCAACACTGAAGCTTTCTTT. This chain uses TRBV7-3 with TRBJ1-1; 9 bases are a match to TRBD1. Looked up from germline, CDR1 is SGHTA and CDR2 is FQGTGA. Trimming removed 3 bases from V and 2 bases from J; junction bases left unmatched: 1. The CDR3 consists of 14 residues.

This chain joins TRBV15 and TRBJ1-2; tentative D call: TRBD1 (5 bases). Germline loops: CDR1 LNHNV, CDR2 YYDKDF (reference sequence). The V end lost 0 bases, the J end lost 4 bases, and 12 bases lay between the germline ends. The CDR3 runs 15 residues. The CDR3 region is CATSRDGAGAYGYTF. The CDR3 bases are TGTGCCACCAGCAGAGACGGGGCGGGAGCCTATGGCTACACCTTC.

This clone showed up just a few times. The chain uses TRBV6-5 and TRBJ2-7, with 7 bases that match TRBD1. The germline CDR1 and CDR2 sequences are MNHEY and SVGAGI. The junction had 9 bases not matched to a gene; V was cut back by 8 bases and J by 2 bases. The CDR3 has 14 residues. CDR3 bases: TGTGCCAGCCCCACTCCCGGGACAGCCTACGAGCAGTACTTC. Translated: CASPTPGTAYEQYF.

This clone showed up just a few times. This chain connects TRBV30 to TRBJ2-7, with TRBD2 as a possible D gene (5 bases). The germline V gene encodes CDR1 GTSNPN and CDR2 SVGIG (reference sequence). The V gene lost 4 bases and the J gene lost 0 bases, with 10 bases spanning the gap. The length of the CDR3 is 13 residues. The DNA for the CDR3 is TGTGCCTGGAATCCGGGAAGCTCCTACGAGCAGTACTTC. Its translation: CAWNPGSSYEQYF.

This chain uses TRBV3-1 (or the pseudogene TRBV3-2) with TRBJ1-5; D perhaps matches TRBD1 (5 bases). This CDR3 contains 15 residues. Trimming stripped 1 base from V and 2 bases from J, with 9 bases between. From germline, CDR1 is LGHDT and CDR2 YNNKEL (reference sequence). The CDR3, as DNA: TGTGCCAGCAGCCAAGGATCCAGGGGCAATCAGCCCCAGCATTTT. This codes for CASSQGSRGNQPQHF.

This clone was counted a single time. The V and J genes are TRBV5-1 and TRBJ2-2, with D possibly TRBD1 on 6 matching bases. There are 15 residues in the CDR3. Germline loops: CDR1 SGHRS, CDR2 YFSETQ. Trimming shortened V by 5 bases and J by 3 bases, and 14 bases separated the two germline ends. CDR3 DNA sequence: TGCGCCAGCAGAGAGGGGGTCGGGGACACCGGGGAGCTGTTTTTT. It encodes CASREGVGDTGELFF.

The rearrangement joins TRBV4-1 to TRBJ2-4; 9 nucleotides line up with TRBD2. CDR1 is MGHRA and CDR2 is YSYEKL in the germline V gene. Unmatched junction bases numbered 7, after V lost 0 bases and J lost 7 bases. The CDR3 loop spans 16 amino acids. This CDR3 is CASSQEASGMGNIQYF. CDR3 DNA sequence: TGCGCCAGCAGCCAAGAAGCTAGCGGGATGGGGAACATTCAGTACTTC.

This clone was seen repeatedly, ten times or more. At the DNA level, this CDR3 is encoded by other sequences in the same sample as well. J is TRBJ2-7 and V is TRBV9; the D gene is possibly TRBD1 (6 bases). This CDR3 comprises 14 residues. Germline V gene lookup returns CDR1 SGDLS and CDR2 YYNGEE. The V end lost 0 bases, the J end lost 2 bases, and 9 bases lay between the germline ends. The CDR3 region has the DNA TGTGCCAGCAGCGTAGAGGGGGATCCCTACGAGCAGTACTTC. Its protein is CASSVEGDPYEQYF.

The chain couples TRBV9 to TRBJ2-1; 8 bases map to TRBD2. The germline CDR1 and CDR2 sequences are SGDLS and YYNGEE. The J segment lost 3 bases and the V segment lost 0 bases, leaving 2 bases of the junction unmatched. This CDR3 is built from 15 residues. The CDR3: CASSVGAGGYNEQFF. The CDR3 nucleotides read TGTGCCAGCAGCGTAGGGGCGGGAGGCTACAATGAGCAGTTCTTC.

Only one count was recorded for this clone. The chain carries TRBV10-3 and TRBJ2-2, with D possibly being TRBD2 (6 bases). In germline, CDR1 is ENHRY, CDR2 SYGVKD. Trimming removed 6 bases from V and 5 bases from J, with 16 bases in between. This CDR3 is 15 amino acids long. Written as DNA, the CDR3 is TGTGCCATCAGAAGGGGTAGCGGAAGGACCGGGGAGCTGTTTTTT. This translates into CAIRRGSGRTGELFF.

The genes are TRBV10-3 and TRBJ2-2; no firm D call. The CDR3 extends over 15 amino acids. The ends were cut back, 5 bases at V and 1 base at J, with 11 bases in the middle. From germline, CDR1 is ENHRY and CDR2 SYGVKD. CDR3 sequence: CAISRRIQNTGELFF. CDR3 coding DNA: TGTGCCATCAGTAGAAGAATTCAGAACACCGGGGAGCTGTTTTTT.

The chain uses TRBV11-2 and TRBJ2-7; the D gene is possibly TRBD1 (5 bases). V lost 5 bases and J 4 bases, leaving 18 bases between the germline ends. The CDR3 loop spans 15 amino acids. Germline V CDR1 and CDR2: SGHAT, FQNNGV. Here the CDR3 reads CASSPLGEARYEQYF. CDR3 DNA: TGTGCCAGCAGCCCGCTAGGGGAAGCCCGTTACGAGCAGTACTTC.

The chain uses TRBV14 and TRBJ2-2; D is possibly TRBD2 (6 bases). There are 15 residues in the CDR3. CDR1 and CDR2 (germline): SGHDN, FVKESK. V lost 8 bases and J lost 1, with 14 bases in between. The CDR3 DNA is TGTGCCAGCCCTGGGAGGACACAGAACACCGGGGAGCTGTTTTTT. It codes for CASPGRTQNTGELFF.

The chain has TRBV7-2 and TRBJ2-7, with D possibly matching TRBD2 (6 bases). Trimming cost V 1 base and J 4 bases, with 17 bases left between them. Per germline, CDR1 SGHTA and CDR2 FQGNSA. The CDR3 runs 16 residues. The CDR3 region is CASSLDGGSLRYEQYF. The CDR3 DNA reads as TGTGCCAGCAGCTTAGATGGGGGGTCATTGAGATACGAGCAGTACTTC.

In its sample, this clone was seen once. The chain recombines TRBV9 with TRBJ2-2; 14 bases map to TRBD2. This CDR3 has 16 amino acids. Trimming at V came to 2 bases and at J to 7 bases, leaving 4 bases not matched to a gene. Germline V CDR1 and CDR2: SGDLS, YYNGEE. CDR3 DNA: TGTGCCAGCAGCGTGGGACTAGCGGGGGACGGCGGGGAGCTGTTTTTT. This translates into CASSVGLAGDGGELFF.

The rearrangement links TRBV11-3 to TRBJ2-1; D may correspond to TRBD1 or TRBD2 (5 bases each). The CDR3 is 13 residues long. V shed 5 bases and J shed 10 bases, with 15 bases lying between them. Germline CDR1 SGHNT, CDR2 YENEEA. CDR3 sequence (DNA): TGTGCCAGCAGCCCGGGGCCCTACGGCGAGCAGTTCTTC. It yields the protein CASSPGPYGEQFF.

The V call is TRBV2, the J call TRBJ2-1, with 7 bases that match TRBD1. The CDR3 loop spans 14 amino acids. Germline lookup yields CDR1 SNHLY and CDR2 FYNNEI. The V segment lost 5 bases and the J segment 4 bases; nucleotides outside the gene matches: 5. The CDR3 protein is CASSPDRRYNEQFF. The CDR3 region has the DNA TGTGCCAGCAGTCCGGACAGGAGGTACAATGAGCAGTTCTTC.

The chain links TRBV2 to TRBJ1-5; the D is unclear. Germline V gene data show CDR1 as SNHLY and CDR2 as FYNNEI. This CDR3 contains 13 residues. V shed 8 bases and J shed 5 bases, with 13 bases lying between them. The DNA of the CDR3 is TGTGCCAGCCGAACAGAGAGGGATCAGCCCCAGCATTTT. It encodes CASRTERDQPQHF.

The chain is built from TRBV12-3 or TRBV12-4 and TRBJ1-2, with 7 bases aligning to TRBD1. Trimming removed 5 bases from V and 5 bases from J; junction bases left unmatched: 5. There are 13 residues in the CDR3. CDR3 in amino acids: CASSRDRGYGYTF. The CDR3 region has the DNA TGTGCCAGCAGTCGGGACAGAGGATATGGCTACACCTTC.

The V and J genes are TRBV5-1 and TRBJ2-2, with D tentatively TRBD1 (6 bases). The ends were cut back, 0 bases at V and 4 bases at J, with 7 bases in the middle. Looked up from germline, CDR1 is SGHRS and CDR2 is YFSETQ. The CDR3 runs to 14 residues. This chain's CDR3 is CASSLVGGTGELFF. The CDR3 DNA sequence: TGCGCCAGCAGCTTGGTAGGGGGCACCGGGGAGCTGTTTTTT. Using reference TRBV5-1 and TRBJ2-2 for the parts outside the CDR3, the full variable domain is KAGVTQTPRYLIKTRGQQVTLSCSPISGHRSVSWYQQTPGQGLQFLFEYFSETQRNKGNFPGRFSGRQFSNSRSEMNVSTLELGDSALYLCASSLVGGTGELFFGEGSRLTVL.

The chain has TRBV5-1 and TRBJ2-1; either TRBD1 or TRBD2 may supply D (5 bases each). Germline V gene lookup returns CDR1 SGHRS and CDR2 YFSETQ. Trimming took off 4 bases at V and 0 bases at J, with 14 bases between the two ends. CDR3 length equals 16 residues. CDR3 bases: TGCGCCAGCAGCCGGCCCGGGGCTAGCTCCTACAATGAGCAGTTCTTC. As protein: CASSRPGASSYNEQFF. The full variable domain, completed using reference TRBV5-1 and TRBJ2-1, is KAGVTQTPRYLIKTRGQQVTLSCSPISGHRSVSWYQQTPGQGLQFLFEYFSETQRNKGNFPGRFSGRQFSNSRSEMNVSTLELGDSALYLCASSRPGASSYNEQFFGPGTRLTVL.

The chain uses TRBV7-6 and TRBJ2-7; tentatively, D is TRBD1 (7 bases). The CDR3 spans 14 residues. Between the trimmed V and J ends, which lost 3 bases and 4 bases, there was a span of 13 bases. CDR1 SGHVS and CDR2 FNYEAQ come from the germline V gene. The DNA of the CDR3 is TGTGCCAGCAGCTTGGAGGGGGCCAAATACGAGCAGTACTTC. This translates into CASSLEGAKYEQYF.

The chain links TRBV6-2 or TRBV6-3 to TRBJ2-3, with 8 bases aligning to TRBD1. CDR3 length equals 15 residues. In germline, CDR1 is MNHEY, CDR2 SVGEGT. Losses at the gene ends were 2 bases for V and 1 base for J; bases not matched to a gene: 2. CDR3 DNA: TGTGCCAGCAGTTACGGGGGACAGGGCACAGATACGCAGTATTTT. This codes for CASSYGGQGTDTQYF.

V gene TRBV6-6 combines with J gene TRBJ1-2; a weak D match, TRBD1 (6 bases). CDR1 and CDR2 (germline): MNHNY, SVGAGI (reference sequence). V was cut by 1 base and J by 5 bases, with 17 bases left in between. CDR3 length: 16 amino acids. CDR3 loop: CASSYFKTGTPYGYTF. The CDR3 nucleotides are TGTGCCAGCAGTTACTTCAAAACCGGGACACCTTATGGCTACACCTTC.

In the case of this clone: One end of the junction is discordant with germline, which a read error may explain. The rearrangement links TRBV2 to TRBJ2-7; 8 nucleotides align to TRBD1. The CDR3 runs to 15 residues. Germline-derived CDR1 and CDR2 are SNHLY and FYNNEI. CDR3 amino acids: CASSGQGQGSNEQYF. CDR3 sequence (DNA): TGTGCCAGCAGTGGTCAAGGACAGGGCTCCAACGAGCAGTACTTC.

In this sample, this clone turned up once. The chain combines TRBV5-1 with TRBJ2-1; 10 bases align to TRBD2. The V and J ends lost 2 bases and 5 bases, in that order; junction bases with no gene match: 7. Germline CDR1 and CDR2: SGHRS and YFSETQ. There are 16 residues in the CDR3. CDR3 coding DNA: TGCGCCAGCAGCTTACCTACTAGCGGGGATGACAATGAGCAGTTCTTC. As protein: CASSLPTSGDDNEQFF.

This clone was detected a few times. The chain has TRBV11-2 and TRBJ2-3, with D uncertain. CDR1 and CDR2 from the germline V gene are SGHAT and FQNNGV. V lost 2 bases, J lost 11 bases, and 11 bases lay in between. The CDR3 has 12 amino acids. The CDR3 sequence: CASSLPGGKQYF. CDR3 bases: TGTGCCAGCAGCTTACCCGGCGGCAAGCAGTATTTT.

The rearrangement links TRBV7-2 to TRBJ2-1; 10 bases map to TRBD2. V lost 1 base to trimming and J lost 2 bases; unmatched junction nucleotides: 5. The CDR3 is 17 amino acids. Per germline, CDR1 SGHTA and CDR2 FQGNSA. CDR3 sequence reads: CASSLVPSGGTYNEQFF. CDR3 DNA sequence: TGTGCCAGCAGCTTAGTGCCTAGCGGGGGAACCTACAATGAGCAGTTCTTC.

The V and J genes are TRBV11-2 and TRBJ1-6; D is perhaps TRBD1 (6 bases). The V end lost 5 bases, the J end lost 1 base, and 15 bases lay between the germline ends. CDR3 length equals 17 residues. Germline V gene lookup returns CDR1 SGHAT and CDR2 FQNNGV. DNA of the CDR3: TGTGCCAGCAGCCTCCGGACAGATTTTTCCTATAATTCACCCCTCCACTTT. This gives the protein CASSLRTDFSYNSPLHF.

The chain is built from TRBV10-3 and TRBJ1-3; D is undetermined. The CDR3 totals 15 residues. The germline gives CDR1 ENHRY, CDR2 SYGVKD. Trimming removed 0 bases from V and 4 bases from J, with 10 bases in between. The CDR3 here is CAISESTYGGNTIYF. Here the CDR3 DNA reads TGTGCCATCAGTGAGTCGACTTACGGGGGAAACACCATATATTTT.

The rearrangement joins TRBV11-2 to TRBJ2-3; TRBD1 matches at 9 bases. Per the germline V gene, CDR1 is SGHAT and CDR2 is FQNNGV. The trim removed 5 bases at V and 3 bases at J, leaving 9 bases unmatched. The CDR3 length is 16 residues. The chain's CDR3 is CASSPLGGQGTDTQYF. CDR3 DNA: TGTGCCAGCAGCCCACTTGGGGGACAGGGTACAGATACGCAGTATTTT.